The present entry profiles one T cell receptor (beta chain) with its context. Antigen: not known. Treatment meaning: 10-day PBMC culture with coronavirus spike peptide pools or control peptides (ViraFEST assay). Using peptide pools, antigen-specific T cells were expanded in ViraFEST before TCRs were sequenced. Oncomine TCR Beta short-read sequencing was applied to DNA from cultured CD4+ T cells. TCRdb independently ran MiXCR on the PCR reads; one entry per CDR3 protein. The repertoire holds 16,000 or so distinct CDR3 sequences, approximately 47% seen once, with less than 15% in the top ten. These data come from a study of vaccination and CD4 T cells after COVID-19. Study-wide background: Convalescent patients gave post-COVID blood a median approximately 94 days post-diagnosis, range 35 to 161. Stimulation of cells relied on overlapping spike peptides derived from SARS-CoV-2, HCoV-NL63, HCoV-OC43 and HCoV-229E.

V gave up 3 bases and J gave up 5 bases, with 5 bases separating them. The CDR3 is 10 residues long. Germline lookup yields CDR1 DFQATT and CDR2 SNEGSKA (reference sequence). This receptor was identified in a human donor who had recovered from COVID-19. The source material was CD4+ T cells from blood, cultured in vitro. V gene TRBV20-1 combines with J gene TRBJ2-7; no definite D call. DNA for the CDR3: TGCAGTGCTAGTGGGAACGAGCAGTACTTC. Translating gives CSASGNEQYF.